This TCR beta chain came from a study of T cell responses to AZD1222 COVID-19 vaccine. CDR3 length: 14 residues. Between the trimmed V and J ends, which lost 4 bases and 7 bases, there was a span of 16 bases. Germline V lookup: CDR1 SNHLY, CDR2 FYNNEI. The assay was immunoSEQ multiplex PCR, and TCRdb's table has in-frame clones only and misses some. The table has roughly 160,000 clones, around 94% seen once. Sample: peripheral blood, taken on day 0 of AZD1222 vaccination. The clonotype comes from an adult in good health. The chain has TRBV2 and TRBJ1-2, with TRBD1 as a possible D gene (6 bases). The CDR3 coding sequence is TGTGCCAGCAGTGCCCGGACAGACGGGCGTGGCTACACCTTC. Translation gives CASSARTDGRGYTF.